Listed below are T cell receptor beta chains from one sample, sequenced in a study of breast tumors, draining lymph nodes, adjacent tissues. One entry per CDR3 protein results from TCRdb running MiXCR on the multiplex PCR reads. The profile covers some 130,000 distinct CDR3 sequences, with around 20% appearing a single time and 3% to 4% taken by the ten largest. The material sequenced was axillary lymph node tissue. Receptors originate from a female donor with breast cancer. Some clones in this sample may be carry-over from other donors' samples. Both conserved end residues are part of each CDR3. A D gene is named only where the DNA matches it firmly. Clone size appears in some rows only: once, few, many, or a class for an expanded clone.

v_call	d_call	clone_size	j_call	cdr3_nt	cdr3_aa
TRBV27	-	many	TRBJ1-2	TGTGCCAGCAGGCGGGAGAGACCTCGGGGCTATGGCTACACCTTC	CASRRERPRGYGYTF
TRBV25-1	TRBD2	few	TRBJ2-5	TGTGCCAGCAGTGAATTTGCGGGGGGGGGGGAGACCCAGTACTTC	CASSEFAGGGETQYF
TRBV18	-	few	TRBJ2-1	TGTGCCAGCTCACCACCACAGCGGGTCTACAATGAGCAGTTCTTC	CASSPPQRVYNEQFF
TRBV10-3	-	many	TRBJ1-2	TGTGCCATCAGTGAGTCATTTGCAGATGGCTACACCTTC	CAISESFADGYTF
TRBV20-1	-	many	TRBJ2-5	TGCAGTGCTAGAGAACAGCGACGGGAGACCCAGTACTTC	CSAREQRRETQYF
TRBV29-1	TRBD2	many	TRBJ2-3	TGCAGCGTTCGTTCTAGCGGGAGTAGGGATACGCAGTATTTT	CSVRSSGSRDTQYF
TRBV13	-	-	TRBJ2-2	TGTGCCAGCAGCTTTCCGACGGGCGGGGAGCTGTTTTTT	CASSFPTGGELFF
TRBV7-9	-	many	TRBJ1-2	TGTGCCAGCAACGCAGCCCAGGGGTATGGCTACACCTTC	CASNAAQGYGYTF
TRBV7-9	-	many	TRBJ2-7	TGTGCCAGCAGCTTAGACCAGCCCCCCTACGAGCAGTACTTC	CASSLDQPPYEQYF
TRBV18	-	-	TRBJ1-4	TGTGCCAGCTCGTCGCGGGTGGGGGATGGAAAACTGTTTTTT	CASSSRVGDGKLFF
TRBV6-6	TRBD1	few	TRBJ2-6	TGTGCCAGCAGAACGGGGACAGGGCAACTGGTGGGGACTGGGGCCAACGTCCTGACTTTC	CASRTGTGQLVGTGANVLTF
TRBV5-1	-	few	TRBJ2-6	TGCGCCAGCAGCTTGGAAATCTCTGGGGCCAACGTCCTGACTTTC	CASSLEISGANVLTF